This is a list of T cell receptor beta chains from one sample in a study of radiotherapy plus CTLA-4 blockade in lung cancer. Profiling relied on immunoSEQ multiplex PCR, and the TCRdb table lists in-frame clones only, not all of them. The sample shows about 110,000 clones, roughly 84% of them seen only once. The sequenced sample was peripheral blood, obtained from a patient treated with radiotherapy plus ipilimumab. The receptor set was obtained from a human donor with non-small cell lung cancer that progressed on radiotherapy plus ipilimumab. Some clones in this sample may be carry-over from other donors' samples. CDR3s include the opening cysteine and the closing phenylalanine or tryptophan. Fields, in order: J gene, D gene, clone size, CDR3 length, V gene, CDR3 DNA, CDR3 protein. A D gene is named only where the DNA matches it firmly. Expanded clones get a size class; other rows say once, few or many, or leave the size out.

>TRBJ2-5|-|few|14|TRBV18
TGTGCCAGCTCACCACCCTCCTCCGGGGAGACCCAGTACTTC
CASSPPSSGETQYF
>TRBJ1-2|-|once|15|TRBV19
TGTGCCAGTAGTATAGGAGGGCCCTATCACTATGGCTACACCTTC
CASSIGGPYHYGYTF
>TRBJ1-1|TRBD1|-|16|TRBV15
TGTGCCACCAGCGGGACAGCCTTTACCATGAACACTGAAGCTTTCTTT
CATSGTAFTMNTEAFF
>TRBJ1-5|TRBD1|-|15|TRBV4-3
TGCGCCAGCAGCCAAGATCCGGCAGGGGGTCAGCCCCAGCATTTT
CASSQDPAGGQPQHF
>TRBJ2-6|-|-|15|TRBV5-1
TGCGCCAGCAGCTTACTGGTCGCTGGGGCCAACGTCCTGACTTTC
CASSLLVAGANVLTF
>TRBJ2-3|TRBD2|-|16|TRBV4-3
TGCGCCAGCAGCCAAGCTCGGGGCGGGGGGATATATACGCAGTATTTT
CASSQARGGGIYTQYF
>TRBJ1-2|TRBD1|-|16|TRBV5-8
TGTGCCAGCAGCCTCGACAGGGTAGGGGCTACTGTTGGCTACACCTTC
CASSLDRVGATVGYTF
>TRBJ2-5|-|-|13|TRBV2
TGTGCCAGCAGTCCACAAGGGTTGGAGACCCAGTACTTC
CASSPQGLETQYF
>TRBJ1-6|-|few|13|TRBV19
TGTGCCAGTAGTATGATAGGGGATTCACCCCTCCACTTT
CASSMIGDSPLHF
>TRBJ2-1|-|-|13|TRBV7-3
TGTGCCAGCGGCTTACTCCTGCACAATGAGCAGTTCTTC
CASGLLLHNEQFF
>TRBJ2-5|TRBD2|-|16|TRBV5-1
TGCGCCAGCAGCGTGGGGACTAGCGGGGGGGCTGAGACCCAGTACTTC
CASSVGTSGGAETQYF
>TRBJ2-3|-|-|13|TRBV6-5
TGTGCCAGCAGTTATCCTGGAACAGATACGCAGTATTTT
CASSYPGTDTQYF
>TRBJ1-4|-|-|14|TRBV21-1
TGTGCCAGCAGCAAGAAACAAATTAATGAAAAACTGTTTTTT
CASSKKQINEKLFF
>TRBJ2-5|-|-|13|TRBV29-1
TGCAGCGCATCCCGAGGGGGGGTAGAGACCCAGTACTTC
CSASRGGVETQYF
>TRBJ1-5|TRBD1|-|19|TRBV5-6
TGTGCCAGCAGCTTCTACCCTGGGACAGCCGGATATAGCAATCAGCCCCAGCATTTT
CASSFYPGTAGYSNQPQHF
>TRBJ1-2|TRBD1|-|15|TRBV28
TGTGCCAGCAGGTCCGGGTGGGGACAGATCTATGGCTACACCTTC
CASRSGWGQIYGYTF
>TRBJ2-1|-|-|15|TRBV5-1
TGCGCCAGCAGCCTAAGGACCAGCTCCTACAATGAGCAGTTCTTC
CASSLRTSSYNEQFF
>TRBJ2-1|-|-|14|TRBV7-2
TGTGCCAGCAGCACACAATCTTCGGGCAATGAGCAGTTCTTC
CASSTQSSGNEQFF
>TRBJ1-2|TRBD1|-|15|TRBV7-3
TGTGCCAGCAGCCTAGGGACAGGCATCAACTATGGCTACACCTTC
CASSLGTGINYGYTF
>TRBJ1-2|-|-|13|TRBV19
TGTGCCAGTAGGCCTTTTCCAACGGGTGGCTACACCTTC
CASRPFPTGGYTF
>TRBJ1-2|-|-|13|TRBV5-1
TGCACCAGCAGTACCGACAGTTATAATGGCTACACCTTC
CTSSTDSYNGYTF
>TRBJ1-5|-|once|16|TRBV7-9
TGTGCCAGCAGCTTAGGGGCAGGGAGTAGCAATCAGCCCCAGCATTTT
CASSLGAGSSNQPQHF
>TRBJ1-1|-|-|13|TRBV29-1
TGCAGCGTCCAAGTCAATATGAACACTGAAGCTTTCTTT
CSVQVNMNTEAFF